One sample yielded the 29 T cell receptor beta chains listed below, sequenced in a study of early T cells in non-severe SARS-CoV-2 infection (dated by TCRdb to about 2021). The method behind the library was 5' RACE. TCRdb lists the instrument as NextSeq 500. TCRdb took the public reads, trimmed them with fastp at Q25, ran MiXCR for clone calling and kept in-frame beta chains. Every CDR3 protein is listed once, alongside the most common genes and DNA of its rows. Within this sample are tens of thousands of distinct CDR3 sequences, with around 13% of them counted one time only. Around 4% of the sample is held by the ten biggest clonotypes. The sequencing input was whole blood. All receptors derive from an adult who was a healthcare worker with PCR-confirmed SARS-CoV-2 infection or an uninfected control (not recorded which).

This clonotype was detected ten times or more. This chain joins TRBV6-2 or TRBV6-3 and TRBJ1-2; perhaps TRBD1 as D (5 bases). The CDR3 has 13 amino acids. The germline CDR1 and CDR2 sequences are MNHEY and SVGEGT. V gave up 5 bases and J gave up 6 bases, with 13 bases separating them. The chain's CDR3 is CASSTTAGHGYTF. Written as DNA, the CDR3 is TGTGCCAGCAGTACGACAGCCGGTCATGGCTACACCTTC.

This clonotype was counted between two and nine times. The chain joins TRBV29-1 to TRBJ2-4; TRBD1 is a possible D gene (6 bases). The CDR3 sequence is 13 residues long. The V and J ends lost 5 bases and 7 bases respectively, with 15 bases between them. Germline V gene lookup returns CDR1 SQVTM and CDR2 ANQGSEA. Here the CDR3 reads CSVNGPGVNIQYF. CDR3 bases: TGCAGCGTTAATGGCCCAGGGGTTAACATTCAGTACTTC.

This clonotype was found a few times. This chain links TRBV19 with TRBJ1-5; D is possibly TRBD1 (5 bases). The V end was cut by 7 bases, the J end by 5 bases, with 21 bases between. This CDR3 has 16 residues. The germline V gene encodes CDR1 LNHDA and CDR2 SQIVND (reference sequence). The DNA of the CDR3 is TGTGCCAGTATGGATGAGAGGGGAAGTCAGTATCAGCCCCAGCATTTT. Translation gives CASMDERGSQYQPQHF.

This clonotype was detected ten times or more. The CDR3 here is CAWAQGTNEKLFF. The CDR3 coding sequence is TGTGCCTGGGCCCAGGGGACTAATGAAAAACTGTTTTTT. V usage is TRBV30 and J usage is TRBJ1-4, with D maybe TRBD1 (6 bases). Germline CDR1 reads GTSNPN; CDR2 reads SVGIG (reference sequence). The CDR3 is 13 residues long. Trimming took 5 bases from V and 2 from J, leaving 9 bases between them. Using reference TRBV30 and TRBJ1-4 for the parts outside the CDR3, the full variable domain is SQTIHQWPATLVQPVGSPLSLECTVEGTSNPNLYWYRQAAGRGLQLLFYSVGIGQISSEVPQNLSASRPQDRQFILSSKKLLLSDSGFYLCAWAQGTNEKLFFGSGTQLSVL.

CDR3 DNA sequence: TGTGCCAGCAGCCCAGGGACAGGACTAAACACCGGGGAGCTGTTTTTT. Its protein product is CASSPGTGLNTGELFF. The chain carries TRBV7-9 and TRBJ2-2; 8 bases fit TRBD1. Unmatched junction bases numbered 7, after V lost 5 bases and J lost 2 bases. This CDR3 is built from 16 residues. Germline V gives CDR1 SEHNR, CDR2 FQNEAQ (reference sequence).

This clonotype came up a few times. The chain has TRBV7-9 and TRBJ2-7; a possible D gene is TRBD2 (5 bases). Between the trimmed V and J ends, which lost 6 bases and 6 bases, there was a span of 12 bases. The germline gives CDR1 SEHNR, CDR2 FQNEAQ (reference sequence). This CDR3 spans 12 amino acids. The DNA of the CDR3 is TGTGCCAGCAGGGGAGCGAAGGGCGAGCAGTACTTC. The encoded protein is CASRGAKGEQYF.

This clonotype was observed many times. The chain recombines TRBV10-2 with TRBJ2-1; D is undetermined. The CDR3 runs 11 residues. Germline V gives CDR1 WSHSY, CDR2 SAAADI. V lost 6 bases to trimming and J lost 6 bases, with 6 bases between them. The CDR3 nucleotides are TGCGCCAGCAGGGTCGGCAATGAGCAGTTCTTC. It yields the protein CASRVGNEQFF.

This clonotype was detected many times. V is TRBV7-9 and J is TRBJ2-7; 7 bases map to TRBD1. CDR3 length: 14 residues. V gave up 3 bases and J gave up 3 bases; unmatched junction bases: 5. CDR1 and CDR2 (germline): SEHNR, FQNEAQ (reference sequence). CDR3 residues: CASSFVSGGYEQYF. The CDR3 bases are TGTGCCAGCAGCTTTGTATCAGGGGGCTACGAGCAGTACTTC.

This clonotype was counted ten times or more. The chain recombines TRBV12-3 or TRBV12-4 with TRBJ1-1; 10 nucleotides line up with TRBD1. The trim removed 3 bases at V and 5 bases at J, leaving 9 bases unmatched. The CDR3 loop spans 16 amino acids. For the CDR3, the DNA is TGTGCCAGCAGTTTCGAATTGACAGGGGGCTTGACTGAAGCTTTCTTT. This translates into CASSFELTGGLTEAFF.

This clonotype came up a few times. The CDR3 reads CASSEHRPQGPDTQYF. The CDR3 region has the DNA TGCGCCAGCAGTGAGCACCGACCCCAGGGGCCAGATACGCAGTATTTT. V and J are TRBV10-1 and TRBJ2-3; D is perhaps TRBD1 (6 bases). V lost 2 bases to trimming and J lost 4 bases, with 16 bases between them. This CDR3 comprises 16 residues. Germline lookup yields CDR1 WNHNN and CDR2 SYGVQD (reference sequence).

The chain recombines TRBV6-5 with TRBJ1-2, with D hard to call. The CDR3 totals 14 residues. With 0 bases removed from V and 9 bases from J, the gap between germline ends came to 14 bases. CDR1 MNHEY and CDR2 SVGAGI come from the germline V gene. The CDR3 nucleotides read TGTGCCAGCAGTTACTCAGCGGGGTCGGGTCGCTACACCTTC. Translated: CASSYSAGSGRYTF.

In its sample, this clonotype was seen a few times. The chain links TRBV20-1 to TRBJ2-7, with 7 bases aligning to TRBD1. Germline trimming cut 5 bases from V and 0 bases from J; bases unmatched to any gene: 7. This CDR3 comprises 14 residues. CDR1 and CDR2 (germline): DFQATT, SNEGSKA (reference sequence). The CDR3 DNA is TGCAGTGCTGTGGACAGGAGGAGCTCCTACGAGCAGTACTTC. This sequence encodes CSAVDRRSSYEQYF.

This clonotype was observed a handful of times. This chain links TRBV10-2 with TRBJ1-1; D call uncertain. This CDR3 is 15 amino acids long. CDR1 and CDR2 from the germline V gene are WSHSY and SAAADI. Deletions cut 2 bases from V and 1 base from J, with 11 bases between. The CDR3 protein is CASSENRGTNTEAFF. CDR3 DNA: TGCGCCAGCAGTGAGAACAGAGGAACGAACACTGAAGCTTTCTTT.

The rearrangement joins TRBV18 to TRBJ1-3; no definite D call. V was pared by 3 bases and J by 1 base, with 16 bases between. This CDR3 is 17 amino acids long. CDR1 and CDR2 from the germline V gene are KGHSH and LQKENI. The CDR3 DNA follows: TGTGCCAGCTCACCCGAGGTAGGAGTGGCATCTGGAAACACCATATATTTT. Translating gives CASSPEVGVASGNTIYF.

V and J are TRBV7-2 and TRBJ2-3; the D is unclear. The CDR3 has 14 residues. Trimming shortened V by 5 bases and J by 1 base, and 10 bases separated the two germline ends. Germline V gives CDR1 SGHTA, CDR2 FQGNSA. Here the CDR3 reads CASSPDLGTDTQYF. The CDR3 bases are TGTGCCAGCAGCCCTGATTTGGGCACAGATACGCAGTATTTT. The full variable domain, its missing parts supplied by reference TRBV7-2 and TRBJ2-3, is GAGVSQSPSNKVTEKGKDVELRCDPISGHTALYWYRQSLGQGLEFLIYFQGNSAPDKSGLPSDRFSAERTGGSVSTLTIQRTQQEDSAVYLCASSPDLGTDTQYFGPGTRLTVL.

J is TRBJ1-1 and V is TRBV29-1; D gene uncertain. V lost 6 bases and J lost 1, with 9 bases in between. Germline V gene lookup returns CDR1 SQVTM and CDR2 ANQGSEA. This CDR3 is built from 12 residues. The CDR3 reads CSVDPWNTEAFF. DNA for the CDR3: TGCAGCGTCGATCCCTGGAACACTGAAGCTTTCTTT. The full variable domain, with the rest looked up from reference TRBV29-1 and TRBJ1-1, is SAVISQKPSRDICQRGTSLTIQCQVDSQVTMMFWYRQQPGQSLTLIATANQGSEATYESGFVIDKFPISRPNLTFSTLTVSNMSPEDSSIYLCSVDPWNTEAFFGQGTRLTVV.

This clonotype was observed a handful of times. V and J are TRBV7-8 and TRBJ1-4; a possible D gene is TRBD1 (5 bases). From germline, CDR1 is SGHVS and CDR2 FQNEAQ. CDR3 length: 17 amino acids. V was shortened by 4 bases and J by 7 bases, with 22 bases between the two germline ends. The CDR3 spells CASSSNTPGLLGEKLFF. DNA of the CDR3: TGTGCCAGCAGCTCAAACACACCGGGACTTTTAGGTGAAAAACTGTTTTTT. Drawing the rest from reference TRBV7-8 and TRBJ1-4, the complete variable domain is GAGVSQSPRYKVAKRGQDVALRCDPISGHVSLFWYQQALGQGPEFLTYFQNEAQLDKSGLPSDRFFAERPEGSVSTLKIQRTQQEDSAVYLCASSSNTPGLLGEKLFFGSGTQLSVL.

This clonotype was observed a few times. The chain combines TRBV9 with TRBJ1-1, with D possibly matching TRBD1 (5 bases). In germline, CDR1 is SGDLS, CDR2 YYNGEE. The CDR3 sequence is 13 residues long. Between the trimmed V and J ends, which lost 4 bases and 7 bases, there was a span of 14 bases. CDR3 nucleotide sequence: TGTGCCAGCAGCACAGGCCCTGGGGGTGAAGCTTTCTTT. Translating gives CASSTGPGGEAFF.

This rearrangement joins TRBV25-1 to TRBJ2-6; D not resolved. Germline CDR1 reads MGHDK; CDR2 reads SYGVNS. V lost 3 bases to trimming and J lost 3 bases, with 6 bases between them. CDR3 size: 14 residues. The CDR3 is CASSEAFGANVLTF. CDR3 coding DNA: TGTGCCAGCAGTGAGGCCTTTGGGGCCAACGTCCTGACTTTC.

The chain is built from TRBV6-5 and TRBJ2-7; possibly TRBD1 for D (5 bases). Germline CDR1 reads MNHEY; CDR2 reads SVGAGI. V was clipped by 4 bases and J by 0 bases, with 16 bases between them. This CDR3 contains 16 residues. The chain's CDR3 is CASSFRGHRASYEQYF. The CDR3 nucleotides read TGTGCCAGCAGTTTCCGTGGACACCGGGCCTCCTACGAGCAGTACTTC.

The rearrangement links TRBV20-1 to TRBJ1-6; TRBD1 matches 7 bases. Per the germline V gene, CDR1 is DFQATT and CDR2 is SNEGSKA (reference sequence). J gave up 5 bases and V 3 bases, and 1 base lay outside the gene matches. The CDR3 has 13 residues. CDR3 nucleotide sequence: TGCAGTGCTAGGACAGGGCATAATTCACCCCTCCACTTT. Translating it yields CSARTGHNSPLHF.

CDR3 DNA: TGTGCCAGCAGCCAGGGATTCAGCTCCTATAATTCACCCCTCCACTTT. Translating it yields CASSQGFSSYNSPLHF. The chain joins TRBV3-1 to TRBJ1-6, with D uncertain. Germline values: CDR1 LGHDT, CDR2 YNNKEL (reference sequence). The length of the CDR3 is 16 residues. The ends were cut back, 3 bases at V and 0 bases at J, with 9 bases in the middle. Variable domain in full (rest from reference TRBV3-1 and TRBJ1-6): DTAVSQTPKYLVTQMGNDKSIKCEQNLGHDTMYWYKQDSKKFLKIMFSYNNKELIINETVPNRFSPKSPDKAHLNLHINSLELGDSAVYFCASSQGFSSYNSPLHFGNGTRLTVT.

The rearrangement joins TRBV19 to TRBJ2-5; no clear D. Germline assignment: CDR1 LNHDA and CDR2 SQIVND (reference sequence). This CDR3 has 12 amino acids. The V end was cut by 5 bases, the J end by 7 bases, with 11 bases between. The CDR3: CASSDQDVTQYF. CDR3 DNA: TGTGCCAGTAGTGACCAGGATGTGACCCAGTACTTC.

The chain links TRBV12-3 or TRBV12-4 to TRBJ1-1; D perhaps matches TRBD1 (6 bases). This CDR3 contains 14 residues. The ends were cut back, 3 bases at V and 4 bases at J, with 12 bases in the middle. The DNA for the CDR3 is TGTGCCAGCAGTTTCAACAGGGCGACCACTGAAGCTTTCTTT. Translating it yields CASSFNRATTEAFF.

The V and J genes are TRBV6-2 or TRBV6-3 and TRBJ2-2; 9 nucleotides match TRBD2. The CDR3 has 16 amino acids. After removal of 6 bases from V and 4 bases from J, the junction contained 9 bases not matched to a gene. The V gene's germline CDR1 is MNHEY and CDR2 SVGEGT. Here the CDR3 reads CASRISGGNRTGELFF. The CDR3 DNA follows: TGTGCCAGCAGAATTAGCGGGGGAAACCGCACCGGGGAGCTGTTTTTT.

The sample holds many counts of this clonotype. CDR3 sequence reads: CSARMGLETQYF. As DNA, the CDR3 is TGCAGTGCTAGAATGGGTTTGGAGACCCAGTACTTC. The chain combines TRBV20-1 with TRBJ2-5; D is undetermined. The CDR3 length is 12 residues. Trimming removed 2 bases from V and 5 bases from J, with 9 bases in between. Germline V gene lookup returns CDR1 DFQATT and CDR2 SNEGSKA (reference sequence).

This clonotype was detected ten times or more. The CDR3 sequence: CASSSTGTGAEAFF. The CDR3 coding sequence is TGCGCCAGCAGCTCTACCGGGACAGGGGCTGAAGCTTTCTTT. The rearrangement uses TRBV5-1 and TRBJ1-1, with TRBD1 matching over 10 bases. The CDR3 has 14 residues. V was clipped by 3 bases and J by 6 bases; unmatched bases: 5. Germline V CDR1 and CDR2: SGHRS, YFSETQ.

This chain uses TRBV11-2 with TRBJ1-5; a possible D gene is TRBD1 (6 bases). Trimming removed 1 base at V and 2 bases at J, with 12 bases between. The CDR3 contains 16 residues. CDR1 is SGHAT and CDR2 is FQNNGV in the germline V gene. CDR3 amino acids: CASSLAGGQGNQPQHF. DNA for the CDR3: TGTGCCAGCAGCTTAGCTGGGGGGCAGGGCAATCAGCCCCAGCATTTT. Full variable domain (missing parts from reference TRBV11-2 and TRBJ1-5): EAGVAQSPRYKIIEKRQSVAFWCNPISGHATLYWYQQILGQGPKLLIQFQNNGVVDDSQLPKDRFSAERLKGVDSTLKIQPAKLEDSAVYLCASSLAGGQGNQPQHFGDGTRLSIL.

This clonotype was seen only once. A much more abundant neighbour one base away suggests this may be a read error. DNA for the CDR3: TGTGCCAACAGCTCCGGAGGCGCGGACTCCTACAATGAGCAGTTCTTC. It translates to CANSSGGADSYNEQFF. The chain carries TRBV5-4 and TRBJ2-1; D possibly corresponds to TRBD2 (5 bases). The CDR3 is 16 residues long. Per the germline V gene, CDR1 is SGHNT and CDR2 is YYREEE (reference sequence).